Following are 6 T cell receptor beta chains from one sample sequenced in a study of blood T cell repertoires in COVID-19. The protocol was immunoSEQ multiplex PCR, while the TCRdb copy is restricted to in-frame clones and leaves out a portion. Here the sample spans 130,000 to 150,000 clones, approximately 85% being singletons. Sequencing was performed on peripheral blood. These receptors all stem from a human donor with acute or convalescent COVID-19. The donor label of this sample is uncertain.

The V call is TRBV20-1, the J call TRBJ1-1, with a tentative D call TRBD1 (6 bases). CDR1 and CDR2 from the germline V gene are DFQATT and SNEGSKA (reference sequence). V lost 3 bases, J lost 0 bases, and 14 bases lay in between. CDR3 length: 15 residues. The CDR3 DNA sequence: TGCAGTGCTAGTCCCCCCGGACAGTTGAACACTGAAGCTTTCTTT. This codes for CSASPPGQLNTEAFF.

The rearrangement joins TRBV27 to TRBJ1-2, with D maybe TRBD1 (6 bases). CDR1 and CDR2 from the germline V gene are MNHEY and SMNVEV (reference sequence). V was pared by 6 bases and J by 7 bases, with 15 bases between. The CDR3 consists of 13 residues. As DNA, the CDR3 is TGTGCCAGCAGCCTTTTTGACAGGACTGGCTACACCTTC. Translated: CASSLFDRTGYTF.

The chain links TRBV7-6 to TRBJ1-1; D perhaps matches TRBD1 (5 bases). This CDR3 has 14 residues. Deletions cut 5 bases from V and 1 base from J, with 11 bases between. Germline CDR1 SGHVS, CDR2 FNYEAQ. CDR3 loop: CASSPQTENTEAFF. Written as DNA, the CDR3 is TGTGCCAGCAGCCCCCAGACAGAGAACACTGAAGCTTTCTTT. The full variable domain, rest sourced from reference TRBV7-6 and TRBJ1-1, is GAGVSQSPRYKVTKRGQDVALRCDPISGHVSLYWYRQALGQGPEFLTYFNYEAQQDKSGLPNDRFSAERPEGSISTLTIQRTEQRDSAMYRCASSPQTENTEAFFGQGTRLTVV.

The V and J genes are TRBV25-1 and TRBJ2-2, with D possibly matching TRBD2 (6 bases). Trimming pared 4 bases from V and 1 base from J, leaving 10 bases between. The length of the CDR3 is 15 residues. In germline, CDR1 is MGHDK, CDR2 SYGVNS. The CDR3 DNA sequence: TGTGCCAGCAGTGTCGGGAGTTGGAACACCGGGGAGCTGTTTTTT. Its translation is CASSVGSWNTGELFF.

The chain is built from TRBV6-2 or TRBV6-3 and TRBJ2-3, with 9 nucleotides matching TRBD2. The germline gives CDR1 MNHEY, CDR2 SVGEGT. The CDR3 loop spans 17 amino acids. V dropped 0 bases and J dropped 5; count of bases not matched to a gene: 9. The CDR3 DNA reads TGTGCCAGCAGTTACTCTGTAGCGGGGGCCTCCCTAGATACGCAGTATTTT. It yields the protein CASSYSVAGASLDTQYF.

This clone appeared a few times. This chain uses TRBV27 with TRBJ1-1; a possible D gene is TRBD1 (5 bases). The CDR3 sequence is 12 residues long. From germline, CDR1 is MNHEY and CDR2 SMNVEV (reference sequence). V was shortened by 7 bases and J by 11 bases, with 17 bases between the two germline ends. DNA of the CDR3: TGTGCCAGCAAATATCCGGGGGGTCCGGCTTTCTTT. Protein product: CASKYPGGPAFF.